Listed below are T cell receptor beta chains from one sample, sequenced in a study of a mutant IDH1 vaccine in newly diagnosed glioma. Generated by immunoSEQ multiplex PCR, the TCRdb table keeps only in-frame clones and is missing some. In the table there are about 58,000 clones, around four fifths of which are singletons. Which antigens these TCRs recognize remains unknown. The sequenced sample was PBMCs, obtained from a glioma patient whose treatment included an IDH1 peptide vaccine. The receptors were sampled from a woman in her 50s with glioma. Both conserved end residues are part of each CDR3. A D gene is named only where the DNA matches it firmly. For some rows the clone size is stated as once, few or many, or as a class when expanded; others skip it.

TRBV10-3	NA	NA	TRBJ2-1	CAISVATGINEQFF	TGTGCCATCAGTGTCGCGACAGGTATCAATGAGCAGTTCTTC
TRBV30	NA	few	TRBJ1-1	CAWSSSPKTEAFF	TGTGCCTGGAGTTCTTCCCCGAAGACTGAAGCTTTCTTT
TRBV11-1	NA	NA	TRBJ1-1	CASSFGVAPANTEAFF	TGTGCCAGCAGCTTCGGGGTTGCGCCGGCCAACACTGAAGCTTTCTTT
TRBV11-2	NA	NA	TRBJ2-7	CASSLVGVRDEQYF	TGTGCCAGCAGCTTAGTCGGGGTAAGGGACGAGCAGTACTTC
TRBV14	NA	NA	TRBJ1-2	CASSQEVNYGYTF	TGTGCCAGCAGCCAAGAGGTTAACTATGGCTACACCTTC
TRBV6-5	NA	NA	TRBJ2-5	CASSYGAQGQETQYF	TGTGCCAGCAGTTACGGAGCACAGGGTCAAGAGACCCAGTACTTC
TRBV9	TRBD1	NA	TRBJ1-5	CASSVDGQVNQPQHF	TGTGCCAGCAGCGTAGACGGACAGGTCAATCAGCCCCAGCATTTT
TRBV7-9	NA	NA	TRBJ1-1	CASSTQGTTEAFF	TGTGCCAGCAGCACTCAGGGGACCACTGAAGCTTTCTTT
TRBV6-1	TRBD2	NA	TRBJ2-7	CASNEGRAPRDEQYF	TGTGCCAGCAACGAAGGGAGGGCTCCGAGGGACGAGCAGTACTTC
TRBV6-1	NA	NA	TRBJ1-3	CASSGGNTIYF	TGTGCCAGCAGTGGTGGAAACACCATATATTTT